This T cell receptor beta chain is drawn from a study of CD8+ T cells in alopecia areata. Across the study: Affected scalp percentage gauged treated patients' severity.

The treatment: oral pan-JAK inhibitor, 5-10 mg twice daily. Once RNA had been extracted, it was reverse transcribed into cDNA to act as the sequencing template. Clones were read by immunoSEQ multiplex PCR, and TCRdb kept only the in-frame ones, dropping some. The sample yields some 240,000 clones, more than 45% seen once. Sequences were derived from CD4+ T cells sorted from blood, sampled at week 4, from a patient treated with tofacitinib. This TCR came from a human donor with alopecia areata.

CDR3 in DNA: TGTGCTAGTGGCCTCGGACTAGCGCCGACCTACGAGCAGTACTTC. Translation: CASGLGLAPTYEQYF. V usage is TRBV12-5 and J usage is TRBJ2-7; 9 bases are a match to TRBD2. V was clipped by 6 bases and J by 2 bases; unmatched bases: 8. Germline CDR1 LGHNT, CDR2 FRNRAP. This CDR3 region has 15 residues.